This TCR beta chain came from a study of CD8+CD57+ T cells in acquired aplastic anemia. Genomic DNA provided the template from which TCR beta VDJ and CDR3 profiles were obtained. TCRdb re-derived calls from the reads in MiXCR, one entry per CDR3 protein. The sample includes more than 150,000 distinct CDR3 sequences, about 64% of them seen just once. A few counts support this clonotype. The antigen is unknown. Relative to the germline gene, one junction end is altered; a read error may explain this. Study findings and constraints: Overlapping CD8+ CDR3 repertoires of patients and controls contained 25 to 35 shared sequences.

Germline V gene lookup returns CDR1 SGHTA and CDR2 FQGTGA. This CDR3 spans 12 amino acids. Material for sequencing was sorted CD4+, CD8+, or CD8+CD57+ T cells (not recorded which) from PBMCs. The V and J genes are TRBV7-3 and TRBJ2-7; tentative D call: TRBD1 (6 bases). This TCR was recovered from a human donor with severe aplastic anemia or a healthy control (not recorded which). CDR3 bases: TGTGCCAGCAGCTTAGGGGGCTGGGAGCAGCACTTC. It translates to CASSLGGWEQHF.